Listed below are T cell receptor beta chains from one sample, sequenced in a study of blood T cell repertoires in COVID-19. The assay was immunoSEQ multiplex PCR, and TCRdb's table has in-frame clones only and misses some. This sample yields around 180,000 clones, of which about 81% are seen a single time; approximately 12% belongs to the top ten. Sequences were obtained from peripheral blood. These receptors came from a woman aged 80 or over with COVID-19, enrolled during active disease. The CDR3 runs from the conserved cysteine through the conserved F or W. D genes are given only for firm matches. The listing skips clone size in some rows; elsewhere it reads once, few, many or a size class.

J: TRBJ1-2
D: .
size: .
V: TRBV30
CDR3: CASPQGNYGYTF
DNA: TGTGCCTCCCCACAGGGTAACTATGGCTACACCTTC

J: TRBJ2-1
D: .
size: .
V: TRBV14
CDR3: CASSPFNGDEQFF
DNA: TGTGCCAGCAGCCCGTTTAACGGGGATGAGCAGTTCTTC

J: TRBJ1-6
D: .
size: few
V: TRBV28
CDR3: CASRASGISPLHF
DNA: TGTGCCAGCAGGGCGTCAGGGATCTCACCCCTCCACTTT

J: TRBJ2-7
D: .
size: .
V: TRBV11-3
CDR3: CASSLVQGLDEQYF
DNA: TGTGCCAGCAGCTTAGTCCAGGGGCTCGACGAGCAGTACTTC

J: TRBJ2-5
D: .
size: .
V: TRBV28
CDR3: CASSFSRGETQYF
DNA: TGTGCCAGCAGTTTTTCCAGGGGAGAGACCCAGTACTTC

J: TRBJ2-1
D: TRBD2
size: .
V: TRBV7-8
CDR3: CASSSRAAGGPVSYNEQFF
DNA: TGTGCCAGCAGCTCCCGTGCAGCGGGAGGCCCTGTTTCCTACAATGAGCAGTTCTTC

J: TRBJ2-7
D: .
size: .
V: TRBV29-1
CDR3: CSVEKGEGTPYEQYF
DNA: TGCAGCGTTGAAAAAGGAGAAGGCACCCCCTACGAGCAGTACTTC

J: TRBJ1-2
D: .
size: .
V: TRBV20-1
CDR3: CSAPTGYGYTF
DNA: TGCAGTGCGCCGACAGGCTATGGCTACACCTTC

J: TRBJ2-7
D: TRBD2
size: .
V: TRBV28
CDR3: CASSSPGLAGASGPYEQYF
DNA: TGTGCCAGCAGTTCCCCGGGACTAGCGGGGGCCTCTGGTCCCTACGAGCAGTACTTC

J: TRBJ1-1
D: TRBD1
size: .
V: TRBV9
CDR3: CASSDLRDRALMNTEAFF
DNA: TGTGCCAGCAGCGATCTCCGGGACAGGGCTTTAATGAACACTGAAGCTTTCTTT

J: TRBJ2-1
D: TRBD2
size: .
V: TRBV5-1
CDR3: CASSLNLAGVDEQFF
DNA: TGCGCCAGCAGCTTGAACCTAGCGGGAGTAGATGAGCAGTTCTTC

J: TRBJ2-1
D: .
size: .
V: TRBV2
CDR3: CASSGETPGGQFF
DNA: TGTGCCAGCAGTGGTGAGACTCCCGGGGGGCAGTTCTTC

J: TRBJ1-4
D: .
size: once
V: TRBV19
CDR3: CASSMGSQNEKLFF
DNA: TGTGCCAGTAGTATGGGTAGCCAGAATGAAAAACTGTTTTTT

J: TRBJ2-3
D: TRBD1
size: .
V: TRBV12-3/TRBV12-4
CDR3: CAERQGPDTQYF
DNA: TGTGCCGAGAGACAGGGGCCAGATACGCAGTATTTT

J: TRBJ2-3
D: .
size: .
V: TRBV5-1
CDR3: CASSRLSDTQYF
DNA: TGCGCCAGCAGCCGCCTATCAGATACGCAGTATTTT

J: TRBJ2-5
D: TRBD2
size: .
V: TRBV7-6
CDR3: CASSPRLAGKEETQYF
DNA: TGTGCCAGCAGCCCGCGACTAGCGGGGAAAGAAGAGACCCAGTACTTC

J: TRBJ2-7
D: TRBD1
size: .
V: TRBV11-2
CDR3: CASRHTGTGYEQYF
DNA: TGTGCCAGCAGACATACGGGGACAGGGTACGAGCAGTACTTC

J: TRBJ2-2
D: .
size: .
V: TRBV7-2
CDR3: CASSLVRGAGGELFF
DNA: TGTGCCAGCAGCTTAGTCCGGGGGGCCGGCGGGGAGCTGTTTTTT

J: TRBJ2-3
D: TRBD2
size: .
V: TRBV11-2
CDR3: CASSPWTSRTDTQYF
DNA: TGTGCCAGCAGCCCTTGGACTAGCCGGACAGATACGCAGTATTTT

J: TRBJ2-3
D: .
size: .
V: TRBV11-2
CDR3: CASSLGPGTDTQYF
DNA: TGTGCCAGCAGCTTAGGCCCAGGGACAGATACGCAGTATTTT

J: TRBJ2-7
D: .
size: .
V: TRBV9
CDR3: CASSVGGADEQYF
DNA: TGTGCCAGCAGCGTGGGAGGCGCAGACGAGCAGTACTTC

J: TRBJ1-3
D: TRBD1
size: .
V: TRBV10-3
CDR3: CAIRTGSGNTIYF
DNA: TGTGCCATCAGGACAGGGTCTGGAAACACCATATATTTT

J: TRBJ2-3
D: .
size: .
V: TRBV5-1
CDR3: CASSLEGSDTQYF
DNA: TGCGCCAGCAGCTTGGAGGGGTCAGATACGCAGTATTTT

J: TRBJ1-5
D: TRBD1
size: few
V: TRBV24-1
CDR3: CATSDFDHRGIYSNQPQHF
DNA: TGTGCCACCAGTGATTTCGATCACAGGGGAATTTATAGCAATCAGCCCCAGCATTTT

J: TRBJ2-7
D: TRBD2
size: .
V: TRBV2
CDR3: CASSEGTSGRREQYF
DNA: TGTGCCAGCAGTGAGGGAACTAGCGGGAGACGGGAGCAGTACTTC

J: TRBJ2-7
D: .
size: .
V: TRBV28
CDR3: CASSLPRQVYSYEQYF
DNA: TGTGCCAGCAGTTTACCCCGACAGGTTTACTCCTACGAGCAGTACTTC

J: TRBJ1-1
D: TRBD1
size: once
V: TRBV4-3
CDR3: CASSHQGQGGYTEAFF
DNA: TGCGCCAGCAGCCACCAGGGACAGGGGGGATACACTGAAGCTTTCTTT

J: TRBJ1-6
D: .
size: .
V: TRBV5-6
CDR3: CASSFGGRTSNSPLHF
DNA: TGTGCCAGCAGCTTTGGCGGGAGGACATCTAATTCACCCCTCCACTTT

J: TRBJ1-2
D: .
size: .
V: TRBV7-2
CDR3: CASSFGLANYGYTF
DNA: TGTGCCAGCAGCTTTGGACTTGCTAACTATGGCTACACCTTC

J: TRBJ1-6
D: .
size: .
V: TRBV7-2
CDR3: CASTLNSPSSSYNSPLHF
DNA: TGTGCCAGCACTCTGAACAGTCCCTCGAGCTCCTATAATTCACCCCTCCACTTT

J: TRBJ1-1
D: TRBD1
size: .
V: TRBV5-1
CDR3: CASTRTGGMNTEAFF
DNA: TGCGCCAGCACCCGGACAGGGGGGATGAACACTGAAGCTTTCTTT

J: TRBJ2-5
D: TRBD1
size: .
V: TRBV6-5
CDR3: CASRAPRRGQETQYF
DNA: TGTGCCAGCAGAGCCCCCCGCAGGGGGCAAGAGACCCAGTACTTC

J: TRBJ1-1
D: .
size: .
V: TRBV30
CDR3: CAWSVMASGTEAFF
DNA: TGTGCCTGGAGTGTGATGGCCTCGGGGACTGAAGCTTTCTTT

J: TRBJ1-2
D: TRBD1
size: .
V: TRBV5-1
CDR3: CASRDAGGDYGYTF
DNA: TGCGCCAGCAGGGACGCAGGGGGCGACTATGGCTACACCTTC

J: TRBJ1-4
D: .
size: .
V: TRBV14
CDR3: CASSQVATVEKLFF
DNA: TGTGCCAGCAGCCAAGTGGCCACAGTTGAAAAACTGTTTTTT

J: TRBJ1-3
D: .
size: .
V: TRBV28
CDR3: CASTTRGFGGNTIYF
DNA: TGTGCCAGCACCACGCGGGGTTTTGGGGGAAACACCATATATTTT

J: TRBJ1-1
D: .
size: .
V: TRBV15
CDR3: CATSRTGEAFF
DNA: TGTGCCACCAGCAGAACAGGTGAAGCTTTCTTT

J: TRBJ2-3
D: .
size: .
V: TRBV19
CDR3: CAIGDSYTDTQYF
DNA: TGTGCCATCGGAGACAGCTACACAGATACGCAGTATTTT

J: TRBJ2-1
D: .
size: .
V: TRBV4-2
CDR3: CASSRTTRRGGISYNEQFF
DNA: TGTGCCAGCAGTCGTACCACGCGCCGGGGAGGCATCTCCTACAATGAGCAGTTCTTC

J: TRBJ2-7
D: .
size: few
V: TRBV7-2
CDR3: CASSPTVGGPYEQYF
DNA: TGTGCCAGCAGCCCCACGGTGGGGGGGCCCTACGAGCAGTACTTC

J: TRBJ2-7
D: .
size: few
V: TRBV27
CDR3: CASSFCNLCEQYF
DNA: TGTGCCAGCAGTTTTTGTAATTTATGCGAGCAGTACTTC

J: TRBJ2-3
D: .
size: .
V: TRBV24-1
CDR3: CATSDAGLGTDTQYF
DNA: TGTGCCACCAGTGATGCAGGTTTGGGCACAGATACGCAGTATTTT

J: TRBJ1-2
D: .
size: .
V: TRBV12-3/TRBV12-4
CDR3: CASSLYQAGYTF
DNA: TGTGCCAGCAGTTTATACCAGGCTGGCTACACCTTC

J: TRBJ2-7
D: .
size: .
V: TRBV28
CDR3: CASSFFVGYEQYF
DNA: TGTGCCAGCAGTTTTTTTGTCGGCTACGAGCAGTACTTC